What follows are 21 T cell receptor beta chains derived from one specimen sequenced in a study of blood T cell repertoires in COVID-19. Method: immunoSEQ multiplex PCR; TCRdb's copy keeps in-frame clones and lacks some. This sample yields about 370,000 clones, of which around 90% are seen a single time; 6.5% belongs to the top ten. Sequencing input: peripheral blood. The receptors originated from a man younger than 35 with active or convalescent COVID-19.

The J gene is TRBJ2-7, the V gene TRBV28; a weak D match, TRBD1 (6 bases). The ends were cut back, 5 bases at V and 1 base at J, with 12 bases in the middle. Germline-derived CDR1 and CDR2 are MDHEN and SYDVKM. CDR3 length equals 14 residues. DNA for the CDR3: TGTGCCAGCAGTACTCGGGACATATCCTACGAGCAGTACTTC. Protein sequence: CASSTRDISYEQYF. Filled out from reference TRBV28 and TRBJ2-7, the complete variable domain reads DVKVTQSSRYLVKRTGEKVFLECVQDMDHENMFWYRQDPGLGLRLIYFSYDVKMKEKGDIPEGYSVSREKKERFSLILESASTNQTSMYLCASSTRDISYEQYFGPGTRLTVT.

This chain uses TRBV28 with TRBJ1-1; 8 bases line up with TRBD1. Trimming at V came to 3 bases and at J to 3 bases, leaving 3 bases not matched to a gene. The length of the CDR3 is 14 residues. The V gene's germline CDR1 is MDHEN and CDR2 SYDVKM. The chain's CDR3 is CASSFRGQYTEAFF. CDR3 nucleotides: TGTGCCAGCAGTTTCAGGGGGCAGTACACTGAAGCTTTCTTT.

This clone was detected a few times. The rearrangement links TRBV5-1 to TRBJ1-2, with 7 bases fitting TRBD1. In germline, CDR1 is SGHRS, CDR2 YFSETQ. The CDR3 is 14 residues long. V trimming: 5 bases; J trimming: 6 bases; junction bases outside the gene matches: 10. The CDR3 reads CASSWDSGLDGYTF. The CDR3 DNA is TGCGCCAGCAGTTGGGACAGCGGATTGGATGGCTACACCTTC.

This clone was found a few times. The chain has TRBV5-1 and TRBJ2-4; 10 bases match TRBD1. Trimming at V came to 4 bases and at J to 7 bases, leaving 8 bases not matched to a gene. This CDR3 has 15 residues. Germline V gene data show CDR1 as SGHRS and CDR2 as YFSETQ. In DNA form, the CDR3 reads TGCGCCAGCAGCATAACCGGGACAGGGGCGAACATTCAGTACTTC. Its protein product is CASSITGTGANIQYF.

The genes are TRBV27 and TRBJ2-7; 9 nucleotides match TRBD2. Unmatched junction bases numbered 9, after V lost 5 bases and J lost 4 bases. Germline CDR1 and CDR2: MNHEY and SMNVEV (reference sequence). This CDR3 is built from 15 residues. The CDR3 bases are TGTGCCAGCAGTCCGCGGATAGCGGGAGTGTACGAGCAGTACTTC. Translated: CASSPRIAGVYEQYF.

This chain uses TRBV19 with TRBJ2-1; TRBD1 agrees at 7 bases. The CDR3 consists of 13 residues. Germline V gives CDR1 LNHDA, CDR2 SQIVND (reference sequence). Losses at the gene ends were 3 bases for V and 6 bases for J; bases not matched to a gene: 2. The CDR3 coding sequence is TGTGCCAGTAGTATGTCAGGGGGCAATGAGCAGTTCTTC. This sequence encodes CASSMSGGNEQFF.

The DNA for the CDR3 is TGTGCCATCAGTGGGGACAGGCCGAACACCGGGGAGCTGTTTTTT. This sequence encodes CAISGDRPNTGELFF. The rearrangement joins TRBV10-3 to TRBJ2-2; 8 bases align to TRBD1. The V segment lost 4 bases and the J segment 0 bases; nucleotides outside the gene matches: 1. Germline CDR1 and CDR2: ENHRY and SYGVKD. This CDR3 is 15 amino acids long.

This chain uses TRBV2 with TRBJ1-1; D might be TRBD1 (5 bases). V dropped 6 bases and J dropped 2 bases, with 10 bases sitting between them. The V gene's germline CDR1 is SNHLY and CDR2 FYNNEI. The CDR3 covers 13 residues. CDR3 sequence (DNA): TGTGCCAGCAGGACAGCACCCAACACTGAAGCTTTCTTT. It codes for CASRTAPNTEAFF.

This chain joins TRBV6-4 and TRBJ2-7; 8 bases are shared with TRBD2. This CDR3 has 17 amino acids. Germline CDR1 reads MRHNA; CDR2 reads SNTAGT. V was pared by 2 bases and J by 6 bases, with 15 bases of the junction left unmatched. Here the CDR3 reads CASSDPQGGTSLCEQYF. DNA of the CDR3: TGTGCCAGCAGTGACCCCCAGGGTGGGACTAGTCTGTGCGAGCAGTACTTC.

The chain links TRBV6-5 to TRBJ1-2; 9 bases line up with TRBD1. The CDR3 contains 15 residues. The germline V gene has CDR1 MNHEY and CDR2 SVGAGI. Unmatched junction bases numbered 5, after V lost 0 bases and J lost 6 bases. This chain's CDR3 is CASSYSGQGKDGYTF. CDR3 nucleotides: TGTGCCAGCAGTTACTCGGGACAGGGAAAGGATGGCTACACCTTC.

The chain carries TRBV29-1 and TRBJ1-2; 7 nucleotides align to TRBD1. The germline V gene has CDR1 SQVTM and CDR2 ANQGSEA. Losses at the gene ends were 0 bases for V and 2 bases for J; bases not matched to a gene: 12. This CDR3 region has 17 residues. In DNA form, the CDR3 reads TGCAGCGTTGAAGATCAAGAGACAGGGAAAAGCAACTATGGCTACACCTTC. Its protein product is CSVEDQETGKSNYGYTF.

V is TRBV29-1 and J is TRBJ2-3; 7 positions match TRBD2. The CDR3 consists of 17 residues. With 7 bases clipped from V and 4 bases from J, the junction kept 20 bases outside the gene matches. Germline V gene lookup returns CDR1 SQVTM and CDR2 ANQGSEA. In DNA form, the CDR3 reads TGCAGCGGGGTATCTTTATGGCTAGCGGACCGAGCAGATACGCAGTATTTT. Translated, it gives CSGVSLWLADRADTQYF.

A single count supports this clone. The J gene is TRBJ2-1, the V gene TRBV4-2; 7 bases align to TRBD1. This CDR3 contains 14 residues. With V trimmed by 4 bases and J by 6 bases, 6 bases remained unmatched. Germline CDR1 LGHNA, CDR2 YNFKEQ. The CDR3 DNA sequence: TGTGCCAGCAGCCCACCGTCAGGGGGCAATGAGCAGTTCTTC. Translation: CASSPPSGGNEQFF.

The rearrangement links TRBV7-9 to TRBJ2-5; D gene ambiguous. Trimming shortened V by 5 bases and J by 0 bases, and 13 bases separated the two germline ends. The V gene's germline CDR1 is SEHNR and CDR2 FQNEAQ (reference sequence). The CDR3 consists of 15 residues. This CDR3 reads CASSPRNPYQETQYF. The CDR3 DNA reads as TGTGCCAGCAGCCCCAGGAACCCCTACCAAGAGACCCAGTACTTC.

The chain couples TRBV27 to TRBJ2-7; D uncertain. The CDR3 runs 13 residues. The V end lost 4 bases, the J end lost 0 bases, and 7 bases lay between the germline ends. Germline CDR1 reads MNHEY; CDR2 reads SMNVEV (reference sequence). The CDR3 protein is CASSSVNSYEQYF. CDR3 DNA sequence: TGTGCCAGCAGTTCAGTCAACTCCTACGAGCAGTACTTC.

This chain's CDR3 is CASRRTSGKADTQYF. The CDR3 DNA reads as TGTGCCAGCAGGAGGACTAGCGGGAAAGCAGATACGCAGTATTTT. V is TRBV7-2 and J is TRBJ2-3; 12 nucleotides line up with TRBD2. J gave up 4 bases and V 6 bases, and 5 bases lay outside the gene matches. The CDR3 runs 15 residues. Looked up from germline, CDR1 is SGHTA and CDR2 is FQGNSA.

This chain joins TRBV7-3 and TRBJ2-3; 8 positions agree with TRBD1. The J segment lost 11 bases and the V segment lost 4 bases, leaving 8 bases of the junction unmatched. The CDR3 sequence is 13 residues long. Germline CDR1 is SGHTA and CDR2 is FQGTGA. The chain's CDR3 is CASSSDREMEQYF. Here the CDR3 DNA reads TGTGCCAGCAGCTCGGACAGGGAGATGGAGCAGTATTTT. The entire variable domain, with the rest obtained from reference TRBV7-3 and TRBJ2-3, is as follows: GAGVSQTPSNKVTEKGKYVELRCDPISGHTALYWYRQSLGQGPEFLIYFQGTGAADDSGLPNDRFFAVRPEGSVSTLKIQRTERGDSAVYLCASSSDREMEQYFGPGTRLTVL.

Written as DNA, the CDR3 is TGCAGCGTTGACAGGGGGTCGAACACTGAAGCTTTCTTT. Translated: CSVDRGSNTEAFF. The chain joins TRBV29-1 to TRBJ1-1, with TRBD1 matching 7 bases. This CDR3 comprises 13 residues. Germline loops: CDR1 SQVTM, CDR2 ANQGSEA. Unmatched junction bases numbered 2, after V lost 3 bases and J lost 1 base.

The chain has TRBV15 and TRBJ1-2; the D gene is possibly TRBD1 (5 bases). Germline V lookup: CDR1 LNHNV, CDR2 YYDKDF (reference sequence). V lost 1 base and J 0 bases, leaving 21 bases between the germline ends. This CDR3 comprises 19 residues. CDR3 coding DNA: TGTGCCACCAGCAGAGGACTGACTCGTGGGGGGAAAGCTAACTATGGCTACACCTTC. Encoded protein: CATSRGLTRGGKANYGYTF. Drawing the rest from reference TRBV15 and TRBJ1-2, the complete variable domain is DAMVIQNPRYQVTQFGKPVTLSCSQTLNHNVMYWYQQKSSQAPKLLFHYYDKDFNNEADTPDNFQSRRPNTSFCFLDIRSPGLGDTAMYLCATSRGLTRGGKANYGYTFGSGTRLTVV.

This clone was seen more than once but under ten times. One junction end disagrees with the germline gene, perhaps due to a read error. This chain links TRBV19 with TRBJ2-6; 7 bases line up with TRBD2. Germline-derived CDR1 and CDR2 are LNHDA and SQIVND (reference sequence). The CDR3 runs to 16 residues. Here the CDR3 reads CASSPQTSSGANVLTF. In DNA, the CDR3 is TGTGCCAGTAGCCCTCAGACTAGCTCTGGGGCCAACGTGCTGACTTTC. Full variable domain (rest looked up from reference TRBV19 and TRBJ2-6): DGGITQSPKYLFRKEGQNVTLSCEQNLNHDAMYWYRQDPGQGLRLIYYSQIVNDFQKGDIAEGYSVSREKKESFPLTVTSAQKNPTAFYLCASSPQTSSGANVLTFGAGSRLTVL.

The chain employs TRBV5-6 and TRBJ2-1; no definite D call. With 1 base removed from V and 4 bases from J, the gap between germline ends came to 18 bases. The CDR3 consists of 17 residues. From germline, CDR1 is SGHDT and CDR2 YYEEEE. The CDR3 is CASSLLRTTLRYNEQFF. CDR3 DNA: TGTGCCAGCAGCTTGCTTCGCACTACACTTAGATACAATGAGCAGTTCTTC.